This T cell receptor (beta chain) was found in a study of blood T cell repertoires in COVID-19 (dated by TCRdb to 2020 to 2022). Some background on the complete study: Samples from collaborators originated in the United States, Italy and Spain and spanned both the acute and convalescent phases of COVID-19. The prospective study material was composed of cDNA or gDNA derived from T cells, B-cell-depleted T cells, or PBMCs. Subjects who had been exposed to COVID-19, were actively infected with it, or had recovered from it provided the deeply sampled blood TCRbeta repertoires that made up the dataset. The repertoires were released in a freely available public database meant as a resource for research on the immune response to SARS-CoV-2. Samples came from the ongoing ImmuneRACE study (first 160 participants) plus 1,254 subjects from 6 global collaborators. The sample metadata nearly always contained a de-identified subject ID, COVID-19 status, age in years and sex. Where available, HLA class I and class II types were obtained from metadata supplied by the sample provider rather than from assay-based typing.

TCRbeta CDR3 regions were amplified from genomic DNA using the immunoSEQ Assay, a bias-controlled multiplex PCR. Concerning the study's data processing: Nucleated cell counts per sample were estimated from amplification of reference gene primers within the assay. To quantify the absolute abundance of each unique TCRbeta CDR3 rearrangement, sequence reads were collapsed and filtered. For each sample, productive Simpson clonality was calculated by taking the square root of Simpson's diversity index across productive rearrangements. TCRdb retrieved this table from immuneACCESS and kept in-frame rearrangements only. Not all clones are present; in checked studies, unresolved V genes account for under half, and no reason is known for the remainder. V and J calls and clone size are those listed in that table; D and trimming were worked out from the DNA. The sample table lists fewer than 350,000 clones, about 93% of them with a count of one. The ten largest clonotypes hold 6.8% of the sample.

The CDR3 sequence holds 13 residues, the cysteine and phenylalanine included. The kept DNA is CDR3 alone, 39 bases in frame from the first base. CDR1 and CDR2 (SQVTM, ANQGSEA) derive from the germline V gene. A distance of 13 bases separates the germline ends of V and J, which lose 0 bases and 8 bases respectively. At one collaborating source in Seattle, patients were enrolled during active infection and were followed longitudinally through the course of disease. The collaborating institutions used their own protocols to collect whole blood in K2EDTA tubes. Collaborator samples were shipped for TCRbeta analysis as frozen whole blood, isolated PBMCs, or DNA extracted from either sample type. Summary of the overall study and its limitations: The amount of clinical and demographic metadata varied by source and participant and was provided uncurated.

A remark on this clone: This receptor's antigen is unknown. Nothing much larger sits one base from this clone, and base qualities are not available.

This TCR derives from a woman under 40 with COVID-19, enrolled during active disease. Sequenced material: peripheral blood. Here the chain combines TRBV29-1 and TRBJ1-2; a confident D gene designation cannot be given. The DNA sequence is given as TGCAGCGTTGAAGATAAGGAGGCTAGCGGCTACACCTTC. Translated, it reads CSVEDKEASGYTF.